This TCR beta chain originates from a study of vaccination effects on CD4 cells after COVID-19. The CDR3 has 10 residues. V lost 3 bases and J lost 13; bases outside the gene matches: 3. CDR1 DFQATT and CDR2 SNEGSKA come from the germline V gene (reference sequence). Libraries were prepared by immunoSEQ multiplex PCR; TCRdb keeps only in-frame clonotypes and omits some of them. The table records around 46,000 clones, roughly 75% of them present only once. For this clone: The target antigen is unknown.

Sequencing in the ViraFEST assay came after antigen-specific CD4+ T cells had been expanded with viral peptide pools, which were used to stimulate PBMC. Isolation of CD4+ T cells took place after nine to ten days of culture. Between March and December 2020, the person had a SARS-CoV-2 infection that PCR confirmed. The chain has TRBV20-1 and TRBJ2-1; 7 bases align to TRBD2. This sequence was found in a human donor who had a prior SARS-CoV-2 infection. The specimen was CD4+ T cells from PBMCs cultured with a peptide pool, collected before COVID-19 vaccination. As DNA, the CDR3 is TGCAGTGCTAGTGGGGACTACCAGTTCTTC. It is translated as CSASGDYQFF.